The subject of this entry is one T cell receptor beta chain. Time point of the sample: blood 2 weeks post-SBRT. Stated treatment: 15 Gy SBRT to primary tumor, nephrectomy 4 weeks later. This CDR3 has 15 amino acids. After removal of 4 bases from V and 2 bases from J, the junction contained 6 bases not matched to a gene. Germline-derived CDR1 and CDR2 are SNHLY and FYNNEI. The data stem from a study of radiation and T cells in renal cell carcinoma. Clones were sequenced by immunoSEQ multiplex PCR, and TCRdb holds only the in-frame ones, with some missing. Of 150,000 or so clones in the sample, 87% are singletons; the top ten hold 10% to 15%.

The sample consisted of blood, taken from a patient whose treatment included radiotherapy and nephrectomy. The genes are TRBV2 and TRBJ2-3, with 7 bases identical to TRBD2. The receptor was isolated from a woman aged 45-59 years with renal cell carcinoma. The CDR3 spells CASSAGRGFTDTQYF. The DNA for the CDR3 is TGTGCCAGCAGTGCGGGGCGGGGGTTCACAGATACGCAGTATTTT.